The T cell receptor beta chain described here comes from a study of PD-1 blockade in mismatch repair-deficient tumors. At the level of the study: All were previously treated, progressing patients with eleven to twelve mismatch repair-deficient cancer types. Study results and caveats: Tumor-resident clones, often undetectable pretreatment in blood, expanded then contracted after pembrolizumab.

As regards this clone: Its cognate antigen is unknown.

Profiling relied on immunoSEQ multiplex PCR, and the TCRdb table lists in-frame clones only, not all of them. The sample consists of about 19,000 clones, more than 65% of them appearing once. PCR or immunohistochemistry showed mismatch repair deficiency in every enrolled patient. The sequence derives from an adult with mismatch repair-deficient cancer. This material consisted of PBMCs, taken 52 weeks after starting pembrolizumab.

The CDR3 is CASSLGTGSHEQYF. Written as DNA, the CDR3 is TGTGCCAGCAGCTTGGGGACAGGGAGCCACGAGCAGTACTTC. The chain is built from TRBV7-9 and TRBJ2-7; TRBD1 agrees at 9 bases. From germline, CDR1 is SEHNR and CDR2 FQNEAQ (reference sequence). This CDR3 has 14 residues. The trim removed 3 bases at V and 5 bases at J, leaving 5 bases unmatched. The full variable domain, its missing parts supplied by reference TRBV7-9 and TRBJ2-7, is DTGVSQNPRHKITKRGQNVTFRCDPISEHNRLYWYRQTLGQGPEFLTYFQNEAQLEKSRLLSDRFSAERPKGSFSTLEIQRTEQGDSAMYLCASSLGTGSHEQYFGPGTRLTVT.